This TCR beta chain came from a study of blood T cell repertoires in COVID-19. Study as a whole: Collection of acute and convalescent COVID-19 samples took place in the United States, Italy and Spain. T cells, B-cell-depleted T cells, or PBMCs provided the cDNA or gDNA that served as material.

As processed by the authors: Reference gene primers were amplified, and this amplification served to estimate nucleated cell counts. Assay used: immunoSEQ multiplex PCR; TCRdb lists only in-frame clones, some missing. For V, J and clone size, that table is used; D and trimming come from the DNA. The sample lists over 130,000 clones, about 91% occurring once. This receptor was obtained from a human donor in a cohort sampled during active COVID-19. Sequenced material: peripheral blood.

DNA of the CDR3: TGTGCCAGTCAAAGGCGGGGTGGTACAGATACGCAGTATTTT. Encoded protein: CASQRRGGTDTQYF. This chain uses TRBV19 with TRBJ2-3, with a tentative D call TRBD2 (6 bases). Germline V CDR1 and CDR2: LNHDA, SQIVND (reference sequence). The germline V and J ends were trimmed by 8 bases and 3 bases, with 15 bases remaining between them. The CDR3 loop spans 14 amino acids.